One sample yielded the 28 T cell receptor beta chains listed below, sequenced in a study of blood T cell repertoires in COVID-19. Repertoires were generated with immunoSEQ multiplex PCR, while TCRdb's copy carries only in-frame clones and drops some. The sample shows under 200,000 clones, approximately 80% of them seen only once. Sequenced input: peripheral blood. The origin of the receptors is a man between 70 and 80 years old who had recovered from COVID-19.

The V gene is TRBV6-5, the J gene TRBJ2-1; D is unresolved. The length of the CDR3 is 15 residues. V dropped 6 bases and J dropped 4 bases, with 16 bases sitting between them. Germline lookup yields CDR1 MNHEY and CDR2 SVGAGI. The CDR3 protein is CASRRLGGAYNEQFF. The CDR3, as DNA: TGTGCCAGCAGGCGACTTGGCGGAGCATACAATGAGCAGTTCTTC.

Here the CDR3 reads CASRDNRVAYEQYF. The CDR3 DNA is TGTGCCAGCAGGGACAACAGGGTAGCCTACGAGCAGTACTTC. V and J are TRBV28 and TRBJ2-7, with D perhaps matching TRBD1 (6 bases). Trimming stripped 6 bases from V and 2 bases from J, with 14 bases between. CDR1 MDHEN and CDR2 SYDVKM come from the germline V gene. The CDR3 consists of 14 residues.

The CDR3 coding sequence is TGTGCCAGCAGTTACTCATTTAGGGAGTCTGGAAACACCATATATTTT. Its protein product is CASSYSFRESGNTIYF. The chain employs TRBV6-5 and TRBJ1-3; no reliable D call. The CDR3 runs 16 residues. The V gene lost 0 bases and the J gene lost 1 base, with 10 bases spanning the gap. Germline assignment: CDR1 MNHEY and CDR2 SVGAGI.

The V call is TRBV28, the J call TRBJ2-1, with D possibly being TRBD2 (5 bases). V was shortened by 4 bases and J by 9 bases, with 16 bases between the two germline ends. Looked up from germline, CDR1 is MDHEN and CDR2 is SYDVKM. The CDR3 is 14 residues long. CDR3 sequence: CASSSTVTSGEQFF. Written as DNA, the CDR3 is TGTGCCAGCAGTTCAACCGTTACTAGTGGTGAGCAGTTCTTC.

The rearrangement links TRBV2 to TRBJ2-3, with 9 positions matching TRBD1. CDR3 length: 18 amino acids. Germline V CDR1 and CDR2: SNHLY, FYNNEI. Trimming removed 6 bases from V and 1 base from J; junction bases left unmatched: 14. The CDR3 reads CASRRGDRGAGGTDTQYF. The CDR3 DNA sequence: TGTGCCAGCAGGCGTGGTGACAGGGGGGCGGGAGGCACAGATACGCAGTATTTT.

The chain has TRBV25-1 and TRBJ2-5, with D tentatively TRBD2 (5 bases). From germline, CDR1 is MGHDK and CDR2 SYGVNS. The CDR3 has 14 residues. V was trimmed by 5 bases and J by 1 base, leaving 11 bases between them. DNA for the CDR3: TGTGCCAGCAGTCTCCCGGGAAGCCAAGAGACCCAGTACTTC. This codes for CASSLPGSQETQYF.

The gene calls are TRBV10-2 and TRBJ1-1, with a weak D call TRBD1 (5 bases). The ends were cut back, 6 bases at V and 1 base at J, with 18 bases in the middle. CDR1 and CDR2 from the germline V gene are WSHSY and SAAADI. CDR3 length: 16 amino acids. The CDR3 nucleotides read TGCGCCAGCAGATGGGACTCCGGCGGTGCGAACACTGAAGCTTTCTTT. Its protein is CASRWDSGGANTEAFF.

About this clone: The germline gene is not matched at one end of the junction; a read error may be the cause. The V and J genes are TRBV15 and TRBJ2-2, with 8 nucleotides matching TRBD2. CDR3 size: 15 residues. The germline CDR1 and CDR2 sequences are LNHNV and YYDKDF (reference sequence). The CDR3 loop reads CATRRAGAGTGELFF. DNA of the CDR3: TGTGCCACCAGGAGAGCGGGAGCCGGCACCGGGGAGCTGTTTTTT.

This rearrangement joins TRBV2 to TRBJ2-1, with D perhaps TRBD1 (6 bases). The CDR3 has 12 residues. Germline V gene data show CDR1 as SNHLY and CDR2 as FYNNEI. V was pared by 6 bases and J by 6 bases, with 9 bases between. In nucleotides, the CDR3 is TGTGCCAGCAGCGGACAGACCAATGAGCAGTTCTTC. Translating it yields CASSGQTNEQFF.

This clone appeared a few times. The rearrangement uses TRBV7-2 and TRBJ1-4, with 7 bases fitting TRBD1. Germline assignment: CDR1 SGHTA and CDR2 FQGNSA. V lost 4 bases, J lost 1 base, and 6 bases stayed unmatched. The CDR3 spans 16 residues. DNA of the CDR3: TGTGCCAGCAGCTCCAGGACAGGCGGAACTAATGAAAAACTGTTTTTT. It is translated as CASSSRTGGTNEKLFF.

This sequence joins TRBV6-1 and TRBJ2-7; 7 bases align to TRBD2. The CDR3 has 16 amino acids. The V gene's germline CDR1 is MNHNS and CDR2 SASEGT. With 1 base clipped from V and 4 bases from J, the junction kept 10 bases outside the gene matches. The CDR3 DNA reads as TGTGCCAGCAGTGAAGTATCGCGCGGGAGTATTTACGAGCAGTACTTC. This sequence encodes CASSEVSRGSIYEQYF.

The V and J genes are TRBV5-1 and TRBJ2-7; D is unresolved. Trimming removed 0 bases at V and 6 bases at J, with 4 bases between. The CDR3 totals 11 residues. CDR1 and CDR2 (germline): SGHRS, YFSETQ. The CDR3 coding sequence is TGCGCCAGCAGCTTGGACGGCGAGCAGTACTTC. The encoded protein is CASSLDGEQYF.

The V gene is TRBV9, the J gene TRBJ2-1; 9 bases line up with TRBD2. With 3 bases clipped from V and 8 bases from J, the junction kept 12 bases outside the gene matches. Germline CDR1 SGDLS, CDR2 YYNGEE. The CDR3 has 16 residues. CDR3 sequence reads: CASSATGTSFGDEQFF. The DNA for the CDR3 is TGTGCCAGCAGCGCTACCGGGACTAGCTTTGGCGATGAGCAGTTCTTC.

The rearrangement joins TRBV5-1 to TRBJ2-7, with 13 bases matching TRBD2. The V segment lost 4 bases and the J segment 2 bases; nucleotides outside the gene matches: 3. The germline gives CDR1 SGHRS, CDR2 YFSETQ. This CDR3 is built from 15 residues. The CDR3 region is CASSVTSGRAYEQYF. The CDR3 DNA sequence: TGCGCCAGCAGCGTAACTAGCGGGAGGGCCTACGAGCAGTACTTC.

The chain has TRBV7-2 and TRBJ1-4; 7 nucleotides match TRBD1. The CDR3 is 15 amino acids. The J segment lost 6 bases and the V segment lost 3 bases, leaving 7 bases of the junction unmatched. CDR1 is SGHTA, CDR2 FQGNSA, per germline. Here the CDR3 reads CASSLSPTGDEKLFF. CDR3 coding DNA: TGTGCCAGCAGCTTGTCCCCTACAGGGGATGAAAAACTGTTTTTT.

V usage is TRBV19 and J usage is TRBJ2-2; D gene ambiguous. V dropped 3 bases and J dropped 0 bases, with 8 bases sitting between them. Germline lookup yields CDR1 LNHDA and CDR2 SQIVND (reference sequence). The CDR3 runs 15 residues. The CDR3 spells CASSMTRPNTGELFF. DNA of the CDR3: TGTGCCAGTAGTATGACCAGGCCGAACACCGGGGAGCTGTTTTTT.

This clone was seen just once. This sequence joins TRBV7-2 and TRBJ2-7; D remains ambiguous. Trimming removed 5 bases at V and 0 bases at J, with 8 bases between. Germline assignment: CDR1 SGHTA and CDR2 FQGNSA. This CDR3 comprises 13 residues. CDR3 DNA sequence: TGTGCCAGCAGCCTAAGAATCTCCTACGAGCAGTACTTC. Protein sequence: CASSLRISYEQYF. The full variable domain, in which reference TRBV7-2 and TRBJ2-7 provide the parts outside the CDR3, is GAGVSQSPSNKVTEKGKDVELRCDPISGHTALYWYRQSLGQGLEFLIYFQGNSAPDKSGLPSDRFSAERTGGSVSTLTIQRTQQEDSAVYLCASSLRISYEQYFGPGTRLTVT.

The chain links TRBV9 to TRBJ1-6; the D is unclear. V was clipped by 4 bases and J by 0 bases, with 5 bases between them. In germline, CDR1 is SGDLS, CDR2 YYNGEE. The CDR3 loop spans 14 amino acids. The CDR3 here is CASSSGSYNSPLHF. The CDR3 DNA reads as TGTGCCAGCAGCTCCGGCTCCTATAATTCACCCCTCCACTTT.

This clone was detected only once. The J gene is TRBJ2-2, the V gene TRBV2; 11 positions match TRBD2. There are 15 residues in the CDR3. CDR1 is SNHLY, CDR2 FYNNEI, per germline. Unmatched junction bases numbered 7, after V lost 6 bases and J lost 7 bases. The CDR3 loop reads CASRPGLAVIGELFF. In nucleotides, the CDR3 is TGTGCCAGCAGGCCGGGACTAGCGGTGATCGGGGAGCTGTTTTTT.

The count of this clone is one. The chain couples TRBV9 to TRBJ2-1; 7 bases agree with TRBD2. This CDR3 is built from 14 residues. Germline CDR1 SGDLS, CDR2 YYNGEE. V was clipped by 1 base and J by 8 bases; unmatched bases: 6. This chain's CDR3 is CASSVLGTNYEQFF. The CDR3 DNA reads TGTGCCAGCAGCGTACTGGGGACTAACTATGAGCAGTTCTTC.

This chain uses TRBV29-1 with TRBJ2-1; TRBD2 matches at 9 bases. Unmatched junction bases numbered 11, after V lost 4 bases and J lost 7 bases. The length of the CDR3 is 15 residues. Germline assignment: CDR1 SQVTM and CDR2 ANQGSEA. CDR3: CSVVGSGSGVNEQFF. The CDR3 DNA follows: TGCAGCGTTGTCGGTAGCGGGAGCGGGGTGAATGAGCAGTTCTTC.

This clone was seen just once. This chain joins TRBV9 and TRBJ2-1, with D perhaps matching TRBD2 (6 bases). Trimming removed 0 bases from V and 4 bases from J, with 20 bases in between. The CDR3 contains 18 residues. The germline V gene encodes CDR1 SGDLS and CDR2 YYNGEE. This CDR3 reads CASSVGPITSFAYNEQFF. CDR3 in DNA: TGTGCCAGCAGCGTAGGCCCTATTACTAGCTTCGCGTACAATGAGCAGTTCTTC. The whole variable domain, remainder taken from reference TRBV9 and TRBJ2-1, is DSGVTQTPKHLITATGQRVTLRCSPRSGDLSVYWYQQSLDQGLQFLIQYYNGEERAKGNILERFSAQQFPDLHSELNLSSLELGDSALYFCASSVGPITSFAYNEQFFGPGTRLTVL.

The V gene is TRBV27, the J gene TRBJ2-7, with 14 nucleotides matching TRBD2. Germline V CDR1 and CDR2: MNHEY, SMNVEV (reference sequence). The V and J ends lost 5 bases and 6 bases, in that order; junction bases with no gene match: 3. This CDR3 is 14 amino acids long. As DNA, the CDR3 is TGTGCCAGCAGTCCCGGACTAGCGGGAGGCGAGCAGTACTTC. Amino acid sequence: CASSPGLAGGEQYF.

J is TRBJ1-2 and V is TRBV6-5; TRBD1 agrees at 7 bases. CDR3 length equals 15 residues. The germline V gene encodes CDR1 MNHEY and CDR2 SVGAGI. V shed 7 bases, J shed 6 bases, and the junction held 14 bases outside the gene matches. The CDR3 reads CASTPTGQGLNGYTF. The CDR3 DNA sequence: TGTGCCAGCACCCCGACAGGGCAGGGGTTGAATGGCTACACCTTC.

This rearrangement joins TRBV19 to TRBJ2-7; TRBD2 matches 9 bases. The V segment lost 6 bases and the J segment 4 bases; nucleotides outside the gene matches: 10. The CDR3 covers 15 residues. CDR1 is LNHDA, CDR2 SQIVND, per germline (reference sequence). CDR3 bases: TGTGCCAGTAGCAGATACGGGCTAGCGGGATACGAGCAGTACTTC. As protein: CASSRYGLAGYEQYF.

The chain is built from TRBV5-1 and TRBJ2-3; weak D call: TRBD2 (5 bases). Trimming cost V 4 bases and J 1 base, with 16 bases left between them. CDR1 SGHRS and CDR2 YFSETQ come from the germline V gene. The CDR3 is 16 residues long. The CDR3 sequence is CASSRLNGGGTDTQYF. Written as DNA, the CDR3 is TGCGCCAGCAGCCGACTTAACGGAGGCGGCACAGATACGCAGTATTTT.

CDR3 sequence reads: CASSLDRGADYGYTF. The CDR3 DNA reads TGTGCCAGCAGCTTAGATCGGGGAGCCGACTATGGCTACACCTTC. The rearrangement links TRBV7-9 to TRBJ1-2; D is uncertain. Trimming cost V 1 base and J 3 bases, with 12 bases left between them. This CDR3 is 15 amino acids long. Germline CDR1 SEHNR, CDR2 FQNEAQ (reference sequence).

V and J are TRBV4-1 and TRBJ2-7; 13 bases line up with TRBD2. Germline V lookup: CDR1 MGHRA, CDR2 YSYEKL. The CDR3 length is 15 residues. V was pared by 3 bases and J by 2 bases, with 1 base of the junction left unmatched. The CDR3 protein is CASSHGTSGAYEQYF. CDR3 DNA sequence: TGCGCCAGCAGCCATGGGACTAGCGGGGCCTACGAGCAGTACTTC.